The 29 T cell receptor beta chains reported below all come from one sample, sequenced in a study of CD8+ T cells in alopecia areata (dated by TCRdb to 2016 to 2019). Library method: the immunoSEQ multiplex PCR assay. To provide template for TCR sequencing, every sample had RNA extracted and reverse transcribed into cDNA. Sourced from immuneACCESS, this table was stored by TCRdb with only in-frame sequences that have V and J called. A share of the clones is absent; for the studies checked, an unresolved V gene accounts for under half, and the remainder has no known explanation. In this sample the table shows about 200,000 clones, 58% of which occur a single time. In total, the top ten clones hold 4.5% to 6% of the sample. Explained via the paper, the time point label denotes: less than 25 weeks on oral tofacitinib. The sample's treatment or condition label, in plain terms: oral pan-JAK inhibitor, 5-10 mg twice daily.

Sequenced material: CD4+ T cells sorted from blood, taken at week 24, from a patient treated with tofacitinib. The receptors originated from a human donor with alopecia areata.

The rearrangement joins TRBV7-8 to TRBJ2-5; a weak D match, TRBD2 (5 bases). Germline CDR1 and CDR2: SGHVS and FQNEAQ. This CDR3 has 15 residues. The V end lost 1 base, the J end lost 8 bases, and 17 bases lay between the germline ends. The CDR3 region has the DNA TGTGCCAGCAGCTTAGAGGCGACGGGGAGTTTCACCCAGTACTTC. This encodes CASSLEATGSFTQYF.

The V and J genes are TRBV30 and TRBJ1-2; 7 nucleotides align to TRBD1. This CDR3 comprises 13 residues. V trimming: 5 bases; J trimming: 11 bases; junction bases outside the gene matches: 14. CDR1 and CDR2 from the germline V gene are GTSNPN and SVGIG (reference sequence). DNA of the CDR3: TGTGCCTGGTCAGCTGGGAACAGGGGAATATACACCTTC. It encodes CAWSAGNRGIYTF.

V and J are TRBV7-9 and TRBJ2-5; the D is unclear. Per germline, CDR1 SEHNR and CDR2 FQNEAQ (reference sequence). The V and J ends lost 4 bases and 1 base respectively, with 4 bases between them. This CDR3 region has 12 residues. In DNA, the CDR3 is TGTGCCAGCAGCTACATCCAAGAGACCCAGTACTTC. Its translation is CASSYIQETQYF.

The rearrangement links TRBV29-1 to TRBJ1-1; no definite D call. CDR1 is SQVTM and CDR2 is ANQGSEA in the germline V gene. CDR3 length: 10 residues. Trimming cost V 5 bases and J 4 bases, with 5 bases left between them. CDR3 sequence reads: CSVRGTEAFF. In nucleotides, the CDR3 is TGCAGCGTTCGGGGCACTGAAGCTTTCTTT.

The chain employs TRBV18 and TRBJ1-1; TRBD1 aligns across 9 bases. Trimming removed 3 bases from V and 4 bases from J; junction bases left unmatched: 6. This CDR3 is 15 amino acids long. Looked up from germline, CDR1 is KGHSH and CDR2 is LQKENI. This CDR3 reads CASSPGTGRGTEAFF. The CDR3 nucleotides are TGTGCCAGCTCACCTGGGACAGGGCGGGGCACTGAAGCTTTCTTT.

The chain joins TRBV19 to TRBJ2-3; tentative D call: TRBD2 (6 bases). From germline, CDR1 is LNHDA and CDR2 SQIVND (reference sequence). This CDR3 is 14 amino acids long. V lost 6 bases and J 1 base, leaving 11 bases between the germline ends. The CDR3 DNA reads TGTGCCAGTAGAGGCGGGGTACGCACAGATACGCAGTATTTT. It specifies CASRGGVRTDTQYF.

CDR3 sequence: CSVGSQERQETQYF. For the CDR3, the DNA is TGCAGCGTTGGCTCCCAAGAGAGACAAGAGACCCAGTACTTC. J is TRBJ2-5 and V is TRBV29-1; D is unresolved. Deletions cut 4 bases from V and 2 bases from J, with 14 bases between. From germline, CDR1 is SQVTM and CDR2 ANQGSEA. The CDR3 is made up of 14 amino acids.

A word on this clone: In the same sample, other DNA sequences code for this CDR3. The chain recombines TRBV6-5 with TRBJ1-2, with D tentatively TRBD1 (5 bases). CDR3 size: 13 residues. V was clipped by 5 bases and J by 1 base, with 8 bases between them. Per the germline V gene, CDR1 is MNHEY and CDR2 is SVGAGI. CDR3 residues: CASSPDSNYGYTF. The CDR3 nucleotides read TGTGCCAGCAGTCCCGACAGTAACTATGGCTACACCTTC.

CDR3 sequence reads: CAISTRSGRGETQYF. In nucleotides, the CDR3 is TGTGCCATCAGCACAAGGTCGGGGCGCGGAGAGACCCAGTACTTC. This sequence joins TRBV10-3 and TRBJ2-5, with D perhaps TRBD1 or TRBD2 (5 bases each). The CDR3 consists of 15 residues. V was clipped by 6 bases and J by 4 bases, with 18 bases between them. Germline assignment: CDR1 ENHRY and CDR2 SYGVKD.

The chain couples TRBV10-3 to TRBJ1-2; D is possibly TRBD1 (5 bases). The length of the CDR3 is 12 residues. The germline gives CDR1 ENHRY, CDR2 SYGVKD. V was trimmed by 0 bases and J by 7 bases, leaving 6 bases between them. CDR3 loop: CAISESQGGYTF. The CDR3 nucleotides read TGTGCCATCAGTGAGTCCCAGGGTGGCTACACCTTC.

J is TRBJ2-3 and V is TRBV9; unclear D gene. The CDR3 is 15 residues long. The germline V gene encodes CDR1 SGDLS and CDR2 YYNGEE. The germline V and J ends were trimmed by 0 bases and 1 base, with 9 bases remaining between them. CDR3 DNA: TGTGCCAGCAGCGTAGAGTCAGGACGCACAGATACGCAGTATTTT. Amino acid sequence: CASSVESGRTDTQYF.

V gene TRBV29-1 combines with J gene TRBJ1-1, with D maybe TRBD1 (6 bases). Germline values: CDR1 SQVTM, CDR2 ANQGSEA. Trimming took off 8 bases at V and 1 base at J, with 11 bases between the two ends. The CDR3 sequence is 12 residues long. In DNA form, the CDR3 reads TGCAGCACCCGGACAGCGAACACTGAAGCTTTCTTT. It is translated as CSTRTANTEAFF.

The chain carries TRBV5-1 and TRBJ1-2; 7 bases match TRBD1. The CDR3 contains 14 residues. Germline V CDR1 and CDR2: SGHRS, YFSETQ. V shed 0 bases, J shed 7 bases, and the junction held 6 bases outside the gene matches. This CDR3 is CASSLEGQAGGYTF. For the CDR3, the DNA is TGCGCCAGCAGCTTGGAAGGACAGGCAGGTGGCTACACCTTC.

CDR3 amino acids: CASSEAFFTGDGYTF. CDR3 sequence (DNA): TGTGCCAGCAGTGAAGCCTTTTTTACAGGGGATGGCTACACCTTC. The chain combines TRBV6-1 with TRBJ1-2; 7 nucleotides agree with TRBD1. Looked up from germline, CDR1 is MNHNS and CDR2 is SASEGT. The ends lost 0 bases at V and 6 bases at J; junction bases unmatched: 7. CDR3 length equals 15 residues.

The chain recombines TRBV27 with TRBJ2-7; 8 bases line up with TRBD1. Germline V gene lookup returns CDR1 MNHEY and CDR2 SMNVEV (reference sequence). CDR3 length: 16 residues. The V and J ends lost 6 bases and 3 bases, in that order; junction bases with no gene match: 13. The CDR3, as DNA: TGTGCCAGCAGATCCGCAGGGGGCGCGGGCGGCTACGAGCAGTACTTC. Translated, it gives CASRSAGGAGGYEQYF.

This chain joins TRBV30 and TRBJ2-1; 12 bases are a match to TRBD2. Germline CDR1 GTSNPN, CDR2 SVGIG (reference sequence). The trim removed 4 bases at V and 0 bases at J, leaving 16 bases unmatched. This CDR3 comprises 20 residues. CDR3 sequence (DNA): TGTGCCTGGACCAGCCTGCCGAGACTAGCGGGAGAAACCTCCTACAATGAGCAGTTCTTC. It encodes CAWTSLPRLAGETSYNEQFF.

This clone has a handful of counts. V is TRBV29-1 and J is TRBJ2-1; 9 nucleotides agree with TRBD2. The CDR3 runs 12 residues. In germline, CDR1 is SQVTM, CDR2 ANQGSEA. After removal of 3 bases from V and 10 bases from J, the junction contained 4 bases not matched to a gene. Written as DNA, the CDR3 is TGCAGCGTTGAGCCTAGCGGGATAGAGCAGTTCTTC. It translates to CSVEPSGIEQFF.

The chain links TRBV30 to TRBJ2-7, with D tentatively TRBD1 (5 bases). Per germline, CDR1 GTSNPN and CDR2 SVGIG (reference sequence). The CDR3 totals 14 residues. The V gene lost 2 bases and the J gene lost 3 bases, with 14 bases spanning the gap. The CDR3 protein is CAWSRGRAYYEQYF. The CDR3 nucleotides read TGTGCCTGGAGTCGCGGCAGGGCCTACTACGAGCAGTACTTC.

The V and J genes are TRBV7-9 and TRBJ2-1; TRBD2 might be the D (5 bases). The CDR3 has 15 residues. Looked up from germline, CDR1 is SEHNR and CDR2 is FQNEAQ (reference sequence). Deletions cut 6 bases from V and 5 bases from J, with 17 bases between. As DNA, the CDR3 is TGTGCCAGCAGTCCACGGGAAGGGCCCAACAATGAGCAGTTCTTC. Translated: CASSPREGPNNEQFF. The whole variable domain, remainder taken from reference TRBV7-9 and TRBJ2-1, is DTGVSQNPRHKITKRGQNVTFRCDPISEHNRLYWYRQTLGQGPEFLTYFQNEAQLEKSRLLSDRFSAERPKGSFSTLEIQRTEQGDSAMYLCASSPREGPNNEQFFGPGTRLTVL.

Only a few counts were recorded for this clone. The chain carries TRBV29-1 and TRBJ1-1; D not certain. CDR1 and CDR2 from the germline V gene are SQVTM and ANQGSEA. This CDR3 has 13 amino acids. The V end lost 7 bases, the J end lost 1 base, and 13 bases lay between the germline ends. This chain's CDR3 is CSDQPTANTEAFF. As DNA, the CDR3 is TGCAGCGACCAACCGACCGCGAACACTGAAGCTTTCTTT.

The rearrangement uses TRBV4-3 and TRBJ1-2; 9 bases align to TRBD1. The CDR3 length is 17 residues. V trimming: 1 base; J trimming: 1 base; junction bases outside the gene matches: 7. Germline V gene sequence: CDR1 LGHNA, CDR2 YSLEER. The CDR3, as DNA: TGCGCCAGCAGCCAAGTGGGTCCGGGACAGGGTAACTATGGCTACACCTTC. It encodes CASSQVGPGQGNYGYTF.

The V call is TRBV9, the J call TRBJ2-5; 8 bases fit TRBD1. V lost 3 bases, J lost 5 bases, and 9 bases stayed unmatched. The length of the CDR3 is 15 residues. Germline V gene data show CDR1 as SGDLS and CDR2 as YYNGEE. The CDR3 is CASSASGTGAETQYF. Written as DNA, the CDR3 is TGTGCCAGCAGCGCGTCCGGGACAGGCGCGGAGACCCAGTACTTC.

V and J are TRBV29-1 and TRBJ1-2; D not resolved. Looked up from germline, CDR1 is SQVTM and CDR2 is ANQGSEA. The CDR3 totals 9 residues. Trimming shortened V by 7 bases and J by 3 bases, and 3 bases separated the two germline ends. The CDR3 DNA is TGCAGCGAAGACTATGGCTACACCTTC. This codes for CSEDYGYTF.

This clone appeared a single time. The chain is built from TRBV7-2 and TRBJ2-5, with TRBD2 identical over 8 bases. With V trimmed by 4 bases and J by 1 base, 2 bases remained unmatched. CDR3 length: 14 residues. Germline V gene data show CDR1 as SGHTA and CDR2 as FQGNSA. The CDR3 bases are TGTGCCAGCAGCTCGGGGGGGCGCCAAGAGACCCAGTACTTC. This translates into CASSSGGRQETQYF.

The rearrangement links TRBV6-5 to TRBJ1-6, with D possibly being TRBD1 (5 bases). Germline V gene data show CDR1 as MNHEY and CDR2 as SVGAGI. The ends were cut back, 5 bases at V and 10 bases at J, with 18 bases in the middle. This CDR3 comprises 15 residues. The CDR3 sequence: CASSRESRVNSPLHF. For the CDR3, the DNA is TGTGCCAGCAGTCGGGAGTCCAGGGTAAACTCACCCCTCCACTTT.

The rearrangement uses TRBV18 and TRBJ2-3; D possibly corresponds to TRBD2 (6 bases). V was shortened by 8 bases and J by 4 bases, with 13 bases between the two germline ends. CDR1 and CDR2 (germline): KGHSH, LQKENI. The CDR3 is made up of 13 amino acids. CDR3 sequence: CASVGLMADTQYF. The CDR3 DNA follows: TGTGCCAGCGTTGGACTAATGGCAGATACGCAGTATTTT.

The chain is built from TRBV5-1 and TRBJ1-4, with 7 bases lining up with TRBD1. The CDR3 runs 14 residues. The germline V gene encodes CDR1 SGHRS and CDR2 YFSETQ. The trim removed 4 bases at V and 8 bases at J, leaving 8 bases unmatched. The CDR3 DNA is TGCGCCAGCAGCGCCGGACAGGAAGCGGAAAAACTGTTTTTT. Residues: CASSAGQEAEKLFF.

V usage is TRBV5-4 and J usage is TRBJ1-2, with unresolved D. Between the trimmed V and J ends, which lost 3 bases and 6 bases, there was a span of 15 bases. The CDR3 is 14 residues long. Germline CDR1 is SGHNT and CDR2 is YYREEE (reference sequence). CDR3 protein: CASSSGLGMDGYTF. CDR3 in DNA: TGTGCCAGCAGCTCAGGTTTGGGCATGGATGGCTACACCTTC.

The chain carries TRBV4-2 and TRBJ2-1, with D perhaps given as TRBD1 or TRBD2 (5 bases each). Germline assignment: CDR1 LGHNA and CDR2 YNFKEQ. Trimming pared 4 bases from V and 7 bases from J, leaving 11 bases between. CDR3 length: 13 amino acids. CDR3 nucleotide sequence: TGTGCCAGCAGCCTGGTGAGGGGAAATGAGCAGTTCTTC. Protein product: CASSLVRGNEQFF.